This T cell receptor beta chain was identified in a study of T cell repertoires in cytomegalovirus infection. At the level of the study: Both CMV infection and a matching HLA type were indicated by public TCR beta signatures.

Study outcomes and limitations: Public TCR beta family frequency separated CMV-and-HLA carriers, including in an independent cohort.

As to this clonotype: Its antigen is undetermined.

The CDR3 spans 13 residues. The ends were cut back, 6 bases at V and 2 bases at J, with 8 bases in the middle. CDR1 and CDR2 (germline): MNHEY, SVGEGT. From the reads, TCRdb called clonotypes with MiXCR, one entry per CDR3 protein. The table has about 68,000 distinct CDR3 sequences, 20% to 25% seen once. The TCR originated in a human donor in good health (CMV status not recorded). Some clones in this sample may be carry-over from other donors' samples. The specimen was PBMCs, sequenced either directly or after in vitro stimulation (not recorded which). The chain recombines TRBV6-2 or TRBV6-3 with TRBJ1-3; D gene uncertain. CDR3: CASRRTPGNTIYF. Here the CDR3 DNA reads TGTGCCAGCAGACGGACTCCTGGAAACACCATATATTTT.